The 8 T cell receptor beta chains given below trace back to one sample, sequenced in a study of T cell repertoires in cytomegalovirus infection. No antigen is known for these receptors. MiXCR, applied by TCRdb to the reads, yields one record per CDR3 protein. There are over 50,000 distinct CDR3 sequences in the sample; 20% occur only once, and about 69% lies in the top ten. The input for sequencing was CD8+ T cells from cultured PBMCs, taken from culture after CMV antigen stimulation. These receptors were collected from a human donor in good health (CMV status not recorded). Some clones in this sample may be carry-over from other donors' samples.

The sample holds a few counts of this clonotype. The chain carries TRBV7-2 and TRBJ2-2; D remains unclear. There are 15 residues in the CDR3. The V end was cut by 4 bases, the J end by 2 bases, with 11 bases between. Per the germline V gene, CDR1 is SGHTA and CDR2 is FQGNSA. The CDR3 here is CASSSPPENTGELFF. The CDR3 DNA follows: TGTGCCAGCAGCTCCCCCCCAGAAAACACCGGGGAGCTGTTTTTT.

This clonotype was detected a few times. The chain combines TRBV28 with TRBJ1-6; D is perhaps TRBD1 (6 bases). This CDR3 is built from 12 residues. Germline V gene lookup returns CDR1 MDHEN and CDR2 SYDVKM. Trimming removed 5 bases at V and 12 bases at J, with 11 bases between. The CDR3 region is CASSGQLVPLHF. DNA of the CDR3: TGTGCCAGCAGTGGACAGCTTGTACCCCTCCACTTT.

This clonotype occurred a few times. The chain combines TRBV13 with TRBJ1-2; D unresolved. Germline V gene data show CDR1 as PRHDT and CDR2 as FYEKMQ (reference sequence). There are 11 residues in the CDR3. V shed 4 bases and J shed 6 bases, with 6 bases lying between them. CDR3 nucleotide sequence: TGTGCCAGCAGCTCCTCTCATGGCTACACCTTC. Protein sequence: CASSSSHGYTF. The complete variable domain, with remaining parts taken from reference TRBV13 and TRBJ1-2, reads AAGVIQSPRHLIKEKRETATLKCYPIPRHDTVYWYQQGPGQDPQFLISFYEKMQSDKGSIPDRFSAQQFSDYHSELNMSSLELGDSALYFCASSSSHGYTFGSGTRLTVV.

In its sample, this clonotype was seen a few times. This sequence joins TRBV5-5 and TRBJ1-1; a possible D gene is TRBD1 (6 bases). With 1 base removed from V and 7 bases from J, the gap between germline ends came to 11 bases. CDR3 size: 13 residues. Germline values: CDR1 SGHKS, CDR2 YYEKEE (reference sequence). CDR3 nucleotides: TGTGCCAGCAGCTTGCAGGGGCTGGGTGAAGCTTTCTTT. Its translation: CASSLQGLGEAFF.

The chain employs TRBV28 and TRBJ2-7; possible D gene TRBD2, 5 bases. The CDR3 is 17 residues long. Germline CDR1 is MDHEN and CDR2 is SYDVKM. Trimming removed 4 bases from V and 5 bases from J, with 24 bases in between. CDR3 in amino acids: CASSYRFGSEGLDEQYF. DNA of the CDR3: TGTGCCAGCAGTTATCGGTTTGGGAGTGAAGGCCTCGACGAGCAGTACTTC.

CDR3 region: CASSFQRAGDGELFF. In DNA, the CDR3 is TGTGCCAGCAGCTTCCAGAGGGCGGGAGACGGGGAGCTGTTTTTT. The chain uses TRBV7-9 and TRBJ2-2; TRBD2 matches 7 bases. This CDR3 region has 15 residues. Germline loops: CDR1 SEHNR, CDR2 FQNEAQ (reference sequence). The V and J ends lost 3 bases and 7 bases, in that order; junction bases with no gene match: 8.

This sequence joins TRBV15 and TRBJ1-2, with 7 bases identical to TRBD1. Germline CDR1 reads LNHNV; CDR2 reads YYDKDF (reference sequence). The CDR3 extends over 16 amino acids. Trimming removed 5 bases from V and 0 bases from J; junction bases left unmatched: 9. The DNA for the CDR3 is TGTGCCACCAGCCACAGTCGGGACAGTGCTAACTATGGCTACACCTTC. Its protein product is CATSHSRDSANYGYTF.

This clonotype occurred many times. This chain uses TRBV7-2 with TRBJ2-3; the D gene is possibly TRBD1 (5 bases). The V and J ends lost 5 bases and 8 bases respectively, with 17 bases between them. This CDR3 is 14 amino acids long. CDR1 SGHTA and CDR2 FQGNSA come from the germline V gene. The CDR3 is CASSHNAGLSTQYF. In nucleotides, the CDR3 is TGTGCCAGCAGCCATAATGCAGGGCTTAGTACGCAGTATTTT.